A selection of T cell receptor beta chains follows, all from one sample in a study of blood T cell repertoires in COVID-19. TCRdb's table, derived via immunoSEQ multiplex PCR, lists solely in-frame clones and lacks some. This sample has fewer than 150,000 clones, with more than 80% found just once. The sequenced sample was peripheral blood. These receptors originate from a human donor in a cohort sampled during active COVID-19. The CDR3 runs from the conserved cysteine through the conserved F or W. The order of the fields is V gene, CDR3 protein.

TRBV7-3 | CASSADGTANSPLHF
TRBV5-7 | CASSSWRELGPNTGELFF
TRBV5-5 | CASSLAFGQGDGYTF
TRBV5-1 | CASSLEGVVDEKLFF
TRBV7-8 | CASSLILSNTEAFF
TRBV5-5 | CASRETQGFGEKLFF
TRBV7-3 | CASSLDRRLYNEQFF
TRBV5-4 | CASSGTGRRTGELFF
TRBV7-9 | CASSLERQTEAFF
TRBV18 | CASSPPGRVGIYEQYF
TRBV5-6 | CASSLAAGGPNEQFF
TRBV5-6 | CASRGATDTQYF
TRBV5-6 | CASSLVGVTESTDTQYF
TRBV4-3 | CASSQGNWAGDGYTF
TRBV15 | CATRFSRDRSNQPQHF
TRBV5-1 | CASSSDPGNRNEQFF
TRBV19 | CASSSSGQSTGELFF
TRBV5-6 | CASSLNGDATDTQYF
TRBV4-3 | CASSQRILEGGSYNEQFF
TRBV29-1 | CSVGSLRVRTDTQYF
TRBV6-1 | CASSERGQKFYGYTF
TRBV7-9 | CASSLGGVRTDTQYF